This TCR beta chain was retrieved from a study of CD8+ T cells in alopecia areata. Overall study results and limits: Higher clonality was seen in lesional scalp than in normal scalp, especially in alopecia totalis/universalis.

Extraction of RNA preceded its reverse transcription into cDNA, which served as the sequencing template. The data were produced by immunoSEQ multiplex PCR, yet TCRdb's version contains in-frame clones alone and is incomplete. The sample lists over 110,000 clones; roughly half were seen once. This clone was found a few times. Its antigen is not known. V was trimmed by 8 bases and J by 0 bases, leaving 9 bases between them. CDR3 size: 13 residues. From germline, CDR1 is SNHLY and CDR2 FYNNEI. This clonotype originated in a human donor with alopecia areata. Sequenced here: CD4+ T cells sorted from blood, sampled at week 0. The rearrangement links TRBV2 to TRBJ2-3, with D perhaps TRBD1 or TRBD2 (5 bases each). The CDR3 DNA reads as TGTGCCAGCGGGACGGTTAGCACAGATACGCAGTATTTT. The encoded protein is CASGTVSTDTQYF.